This T cell receptor (beta chain) comes out of a study of OX40 agonist ivuxolimab in advanced cancers. Individuals having autoimmune disease history or systemic immunosuppression were not enrolled. The protocol was immunoSEQ multiplex PCR, while the TCRdb copy is restricted to in-frame clones and leaves out a portion. This sample has around 51,000 clones, with about nine tenths found just once. This clone was recorded a few times. The antigen is not known. The CDR3 runs to 12 residues. Deletions cut 5 bases from V and 7 bases from J, with 14 bases between. Germline CDR1 SQVTM, CDR2 ANQGSEA. Study-level findings and limits: Expanded clones were, on average, more numerous among CD8+ T cells than CD4+.

The receptor was derived from an adult with an advanced solid tumor such as melanoma, head and neck, liver or kidney cancer. The sequencing used CD4+ or CD8+ T cells sorted from blood, collected in a trial of the OX40 agonist ivuxolimab. V usage is TRBV29-1 and J usage is TRBJ1-2, with a weak D call TRBD1 (5 bases). This CDR3 reads CSVLGREAGYTF. CDR3 bases: TGCAGCGTTTTAGGCAGGGAGGCTGGCTACACCTTC. Drawing the rest from reference TRBV29-1 and TRBJ1-2, the complete variable domain is SAVISQKPSRDICQRGTSLTIQCQVDSQVTMMFWYRQQPGQSLTLIATANQGSEATYESGFVIDKFPISRPNLTFSTLTVSNMSPEDSSIYLCSVLGREAGYTFGSGTRLTVV.